The 18 T cell receptor beta chains reported below all come from one sample, sequenced in a study of OX40 agonist ivuxolimab in advanced cancers. Here immunoSEQ multiplex PCR was the method, and the copy in TCRdb shows in-frame clones only, minus some. The sample includes roughly 88,000 clones, around 87% of them seen just once. Source: CD4+ or CD8+ T cells sorted from blood, taken in a trial of the OX40 agonist ivuxolimab. All receptors come from an adult with an advanced solid tumor such as melanoma, head and neck, liver or kidney cancer.

CDR3 DNA: TGCGCCAGCAGCCAAGATAGGGCGGTGGGTGAGCAGTTCTTC. It translates to CASSQDRAVGEQFF. The V call is TRBV4-3, the J call TRBJ2-1, with D unclear. V was clipped by 0 bases and J by 9 bases, with 12 bases between them. The germline V gene has CDR1 LGHNA and CDR2 YSLEER. CDR3 size: 14 residues.

V and J are TRBV5-1 and TRBJ2-2; D assignment may be TRBD1 or TRBD2 (6 bases each). Trimming left V 1 base short and J 4 bases short, with 17 bases between. CDR3 size: 17 residues. Germline values: CDR1 SGHRS, CDR2 YFSETQ. Written as DNA, the CDR3 is TGCGCCAGCAGCTTGAAGTTAGGGGGGCGAGTCACCGGGGAGCTGTTTTTT. Translation gives CASSLKLGGRVTGELFF. The full variable domain, with the rest looked up from reference TRBV5-1 and TRBJ2-2, is KAGVTQTPRYLIKTRGQQVTLSCSPISGHRSVSWYQQTPGQGLQFLFEYFSETQRNKGNFPGRFSGRQFSNSRSEMNVSTLELGDSALYLCASSLKLGGRVTGELFFGEGSRLTVL.

The J gene is TRBJ2-7, the V gene TRBV7-2, with 14 bases aligning to TRBD2. Germline-derived CDR1 and CDR2 are SGHTA and FQGNSA. The CDR3 is 16 residues long. V lost 1 base to trimming and J lost 8 bases; unmatched junction nucleotides: 7. CDR3 loop: CASSLDGTSGRTQQYV. The CDR3 region has the DNA TGTGCCAGCAGCTTAGATGGGACTAGCGGGAGAACCCAGCAGTACGTC.

V is TRBV27 and J is TRBJ2-3; D remains unclear. The CDR3 length is 14 residues. Trimming took 3 bases from V and 4 from J, leaving 11 bases between them. Germline-derived CDR1 and CDR2 are MNHEY and SMNVEV (reference sequence). CDR3: CASSLLGTSDTQYF. The CDR3 coding sequence is TGTGCCAGCAGTTTGCTCGGTACGTCAGATACGCAGTATTTT.

J is TRBJ2-5 and V is TRBV7-2; 7 bases are shared with TRBD2. The germline V gene has CDR1 SGHTA and CDR2 FQGNSA. CDR3 length equals 15 residues. The trim removed 2 bases at V and 6 bases at J, leaving 9 bases unmatched. The CDR3 DNA reads as TGTGCCAGCAGCTTATCGGCGGGAGTCTCGCAGACCCAGTACTTC. This encodes CASSLSAGVSQTQYF.

V usage is TRBV6-6 and J usage is TRBJ2-1, with a tentative D call TRBD2 (5 bases). V dropped 6 bases and J dropped 5 bases, with 11 bases sitting between them. This CDR3 has 13 residues. CDR1 MNHNY and CDR2 SVGAGI come from the germline V gene (reference sequence). The CDR3 region has the DNA TGTGCCAGCAGCCAAAGCGGTAACAATGAGCAGTTCTTC. Translated, it gives CASSQSGNNEQFF.

V gene TRBV6-1 combines with J gene TRBJ2-2; D is unresolved. Trimming left V 4 bases short and J 2 bases short, with 14 bases between. The CDR3 loop spans 16 amino acids. The germline V gene has CDR1 MNHNS and CDR2 SASEGT. The CDR3 reads CASSAWTNVNTGELFF. Written as DNA, the CDR3 is TGTGCCAGCAGTGCCTGGACCAATGTCAACACCGGGGAGCTGTTTTTT.

V usage is TRBV28 and J usage is TRBJ2-7, with a possible D match to TRBD2 (5 bases). Trimming removed 5 bases at V and 2 bases at J, with 16 bases between. This CDR3 has 15 amino acids. Looked up from germline, CDR1 is MDHEN and CDR2 is SYDVKM. CDR3 residues: CASSLGLATAYEQYF. The CDR3 DNA follows: TGTGCCAGCAGTCTCGGGCTAGCTACGGCCTACGAGCAGTACTTC.

The chain has TRBV7-9 and TRBJ2-1; 7 bases agree with TRBD1. Per the germline V gene, CDR1 is SEHNR and CDR2 is FQNEAQ (reference sequence). With 3 bases clipped from V and 7 bases from J, the junction kept 12 bases outside the gene matches. This CDR3 is 16 amino acids long. The CDR3 sequence is CASSLIGQVGINEQFF. The CDR3 bases are TGTGCCAGCAGCTTGATCGGACAGGTAGGGATTAATGAGCAGTTCTTC. The whole variable domain, remainder taken from reference TRBV7-9 and TRBJ2-1, is DTGVSQNPRHKITKRGQNVTFRCDPISEHNRLYWYRQTLGQGPEFLTYFQNEAQLEKSRLLSDRFSAERPKGSFSTLEIQRTEQGDSAMYLCASSLIGQVGINEQFFGPGTRLTVL.

The chain joins TRBV28 to TRBJ1-3, with D unresolved. Germline CDR1 MDHEN, CDR2 SYDVKM. V lost 6 bases to trimming and J lost 0 bases, with 6 bases between them. This CDR3 is 13 amino acids long. This CDR3 reads CASRLSSGNTIYF. The DNA of the CDR3 is TGTGCCAGCAGACTGAGCTCTGGAAACACCATATATTTT.

This clone was found a few times. This chain uses TRBV7-9 with TRBJ1-1; D might be TRBD1 (6 bases). Germline V gives CDR1 SEHNR, CDR2 FQNEAQ (reference sequence). V shed 3 bases and J shed 1 base, with 18 bases lying between them. This CDR3 is 17 amino acids long. As DNA, the CDR3 is TGTGCCAGCAGCTTTCTAGCTTTCGAGGGGGAGAACACTGAAGCTTTCTTT. Its translation is CASSFLAFEGENTEAFF.

V is TRBV30 and J is TRBJ2-3; D gene uncertain. The germline V gene encodes CDR1 GTSNPN and CDR2 SVGIG (reference sequence). V was cut by 1 base and J by 0 bases, with 2 bases left in between. CDR3 size: 12 residues. The CDR3 nucleotides read TGTGCCTGGAGTGCGAGCACAGATACGCAGTATTTT. Translated: CAWSASTDTQYF. Filled out from reference TRBV30 and TRBJ2-3, the complete variable domain reads SQTIHQWPATLVQPVGSPLSLECTVEGTSNPNLYWYRQAAGRGLQLLFYSVGIGQISSEVPQNLSASRPQDRQFILSSKKLLLSDSGFYLCAWSASTDTQYFGPGTRLTVL.

The genes are TRBV29-1 and TRBJ1-1; D might be TRBD1 (5 bases). This CDR3 is built from 12 residues. Trimming pared 1 base from V and 5 bases from J, leaving 8 bases between. Germline V gene sequence: CDR1 SQVTM, CDR2 ANQGSEA. The CDR3 sequence is CSVEGGATEAFF. The CDR3 DNA follows: TGCAGCGTTGAAGGAGGGGCGACTGAAGCTTTCTTT.

The rearrangement uses TRBV4-2 and TRBJ2-4; D not certain. CDR1 is LGHNA, CDR2 YNFKEQ, per germline. This CDR3 contains 12 residues. Trimming pared 0 bases from V and 8 bases from J, leaving 5 bases between. CDR3 loop: CASSQESDIQYF. The CDR3 DNA follows: TGTGCCAGCAGCCAAGAGTCGGACATTCAGTACTTC.

This clone was found a few times. The chain recombines TRBV6-5 with TRBJ1-2; D gene uncertain. Trimming cost V 5 bases and J 4 bases, with 8 bases left between them. This CDR3 is built from 12 residues. Germline assignment: CDR1 MNHEY and CDR2 SVGAGI. The CDR3 nucleotides are TGTGCCAGCAGTAAGAACCTCTATGGCTACACCTTC. Translated, it gives CASSKNLYGYTF.

This chain links TRBV6-6 with TRBJ2-5; D ambiguous. The CDR3 runs to 11 residues. The germline CDR1 and CDR2 sequences are MNHNY and SVGAGI (reference sequence). V was pared by 6 bases and J by 3 bases, with 5 bases between. The CDR3 nucleotides are TGTGCCAGCAGAACAGAAGAGACCCAGTACTTC. Amino acids: CASRTEETQYF.

The V and J genes are TRBV4-1 and TRBJ1-1; D uncertain. The CDR3 contains 14 residues. Between the trimmed V and J ends, which lost 1 base and 13 bases, there was a span of 19 bases. Germline loops: CDR1 MGHRA, CDR2 YSYEKL. CDR3 residues: CASSQASMIGSGFF. CDR3 DNA sequence: TGCGCCAGCAGCCAAGCTTCTATGATCGGTAGCGGTTTCTTT.

This chain joins TRBV7-2 and TRBJ1-1; possibly TRBD1 for D (6 bases). The CDR3 runs 14 residues. CDR1 is SGHTA and CDR2 is FQGNSA in the germline V gene. Between the trimmed V and J ends, which lost 4 bases and 4 bases, there was a span of 13 bases. CDR3 in amino acids: CASSSRGGSTEAFF. The CDR3 DNA follows: TGTGCCAGCAGCTCAAGGGGGGGGAGCACTGAAGCTTTCTTT.